This is a list of T cell receptor beta chains from one sample in a study of T-cell memory formation after mild COVID-19. TCRdb re-analysed the 5' RACE reads in MiXCR, keeping a single row per CDR3 protein. In the table there are 550,000 to 600,000 distinct CDR3 sequences, about a fifth of which are singletons. Sequencing was done on a sample of PBMCs or a T cell subset sorted from them (not recorded which). All receptors derive from an adult woman who had mild COVID-19 (a few samples of this study predate the infection). Cell type and time point are not known. CDR3s include the opening cysteine and the closing phenylalanine or tryptophan. The D gene is left open where the match is weak. Size tells how often a clone was seen (once, few, many) or the class of an expanded clone, and some rows leave it out.

v_call	d_call	j_call	clone_size	cdr3_nt	cdr3_aa
TRBV2	.	TRBJ2-2	.	TGTGCCAGCAGTCAACAAGACAGGTTTACCGGGGAGCTGTTTTTT	CASSQQDRFTGELFF
TRBV3-1	TRBD2	TRBJ2-1	few	TGTGCCAGCAGCCAAAGCCTAGGGCTAGCGGGGGCGACCTACAATGAGCAGTTCTTC	CASSQSLGLAGATYNEQFF
TRBV5-1	.	TRBJ1-5	.	TGCGCCAGCAGCTTGGGGGGGGGTTCGGGACAGCCCCAGCATTTT	CASSLGGGSGQPQHF
TRBV12-3/TRBV12-4	.	TRBJ1-5	many	TGTGCCAGCAGTTTAAGGGGTCAGGGTCAGCCCCAGCATTTT	CASSLRGQGQPQHF
TRBV7-9	.	TRBJ1-1	.	TGTGCCAGCAGCTTAGAGGCCCGCGGGGCTTTCTTT	CASSLEARGAFF
TRBV7-2	.	TRBJ2-3	.	TGTGCCAGCAGCCGGACCCGGGTGGGAACAGATACGCAGTATTTT	CASSRTRVGTDTQYF
TRBV14	TRBD2	TRBJ2-1	few	TGTGCCAGCAGCCAAGAATTGGGGCTAGCGGAATACAATGAGCAGTTCTTC	CASSQELGLAEYNEQFF
TRBV12-3/TRBV12-4	TRBD2	TRBJ2-3	.	TGTGCCAGCAGTCCGGGGAGGGGTATCACAGATACGCAGTATTTT	CASSPGRGITDTQYF
TRBV6-2/TRBV6-3	.	TRBJ2-3	.	TGTGCCAGCAGCCGACCATTCTCTAGCACAGATACGCAGTATTTT	CASSRPFSSTDTQYF
TRBV19	.	TRBJ2-7	.	TGTGCCAGTAGTATTTCGGGGGACTCCTACGAGCAGTACTTC	CASSISGDSYEQYF
TRBV6-2/TRBV6-3	TRBD1	TRBJ2-2	few	TGTGCCAGCCGATTAGCTGGGACAGCCGGGGAGCTGTTTTTT	CASRLAGTAGELFF
TRBV4-1	.	TRBJ1-2	few	TGCGCCAGCAGCCGCCTTCCTGTTTGGAGCTATGGCTACACCTTC	CASSRLPVWSYGYTF
TRBV12-3/TRBV12-4	.	TRBJ1-5	.	TGTGCCAGCAGTTTTCGGGGGAATGCAGCCCAGCATTTT	CASSFRGNAAQHF
TRBV7-2	.	TRBJ2-1	.	TGTGCCAGCAGCTCGCTGCTAGGGGGGAGGGGAAGAACCAATGAGCAGTTCTTC	CASSSLLGGRGRTNEQFF
TRBV3-1	.	TRBJ1-1	.	TGTGCCAGCAGCCCAGACCCACGGTTTGAAGCTTTCTTT	CASSPDPRFEAFF
TRBV7-9	.	TRBJ2-2	.	TGTGCCAGCAGTTCCGAGACAGGATTAGGCGGGGAGCTGTTTTTT	CASSSETGLGGELFF
TRBV12-3/TRBV12-4	TRBD2	TRBJ2-1	few	TGTGCCAGCAGTAAGATAGCGGGGGGCCGGGGACATGAGCAGTTCTTC	CASSKIAGGRGHEQFF
TRBV5-1	.	TRBJ2-7	.	TGCGCCAGCAGCTCCCAGGAAAGCTCCTACGAGCAGTACTTC	CASSSQESSYEQYF
TRBV5-1	.	TRBJ2-2	.	TGCGCCAGCAGCTTGAGAGGGGAGCCAAACACCGGGGAGCTGTTTTTT	CASSLRGEPNTGELFF
TRBV27	.	TRBJ1-1	few	TGTGCCAGCATGACCGGTAGTTCTGAAGCTTTCTTT	CASMTGSSEAFF
TRBV12-3/TRBV12-4	.	TRBJ2-1	few	TGTGCCACCACGGAGCAGGGATACGACAATGAGCAGTTCTTC	CATTEQGYDNEQFF
TRBV5-1	.	TRBJ2-3	.	TGCGCCAGCAGCTCCAACCCCGGACTCATTACAGATACGCAGTATTTT	CASSSNPGLITDTQYF